Sequencing of this T cell receptor beta chain was carried out in a study of shared clonotypes between healthy human individuals. Trimming removed 1 base at V and 1 base at J, with 7 bases between. From germline, CDR1 is SNHLY and CDR2 FYNNEI. The CDR3 has 14 amino acids. Naive CD8 cells were CD45RO-negative, positively selected for CCR7, excluding terminally differentiated effector memory CD45RA+ cells. The protocol was immunoSEQ multiplex PCR, while the TCRdb copy is restricted to in-frame clones and leaves out a portion. The repertoire holds about 2.2 million clones, around 95% seen once, with more than 1.5% in the top ten.

The rearrangement joins TRBV2 to TRBJ2-5; D is undetermined. The sample comprised naive CD8+ T cells from PBMCs. This sequence was found in a man aged 18 to 29 in good health. Some clones in this sample may be carry-over from other donors' samples. The DNA of the CDR3 is TGTGCCAGCAGTGAAGTCGGCAGCCAAGAGACCCAGTACTTC. Translated: CASSEVGSQETQYF.